This passage covers 30 T cell receptor beta chains from one sample sequenced in a study of cytomegalovirus exposure and HLA in healthy donors. PCR amplification relied on 60 Vbeta primers (plus 13 Jbeta primers). The assay was immunoSEQ multiplex PCR, and TCRdb's table has in-frame clones only and misses some. The data show around 170,000 clones, roughly 82% seen once. Sequencing was done on a sample of PBMCs. The receptors here all came from a woman aged 50 to 60 in good health and CMV-seronegative.

The CDR3 DNA reads TGTGCCAGCAGTGGGGCAGACAGGAGCTCCTACGAGCAGTACTTC. Its translation: CASSGADRSSYEQYF. The V gene is TRBV25-1, the J gene TRBJ2-7; weak D call: TRBD1 (6 bases). CDR1 is MGHDK and CDR2 is SYGVNS in the germline V gene. The ends were cut back, 4 bases at V and 0 bases at J, with 13 bases in the middle. The CDR3 consists of 15 residues.

V and J are TRBV28 and TRBJ2-7; TRBD2 might be the D (5 bases). This CDR3 comprises 14 residues. CDR1 and CDR2 from the germline V gene are MDHEN and SYDVKM. V was clipped by 2 bases and J by 2 bases, with 10 bases between them. CDR3: CASSLPGSAYEQYF. DNA for the CDR3: TGTGCCAGCAGTTTACCGGGGTCGGCCTACGAGCAGTACTTC.

This chain links TRBV25-1 with TRBJ2-3, with 7 bases identical to TRBD1. The CDR3 totals 15 residues. Per germline, CDR1 MGHDK and CDR2 SYGVNS. The V segment lost 6 bases and the J segment 2 bases; nucleotides outside the gene matches: 8. The CDR3 DNA reads TGTGCCAGCAGCCGCAATGACAGGGACACAGATACGCAGTATTTT. Translated: CASSRNDRDTDTQYF.

V is TRBV15 and J is TRBJ2-7, with 8 bases identical to TRBD1. The trim removed 0 bases at V and 5 bases at J, leaving 6 bases unmatched. Germline CDR1 LNHNV, CDR2 YYDKDF (reference sequence). CDR3 length: 15 amino acids. CDR3 amino acids: CATSRETGQGNEQYF. CDR3 bases: TGTGCCACCAGCAGAGAGACCGGACAGGGCAACGAGCAGTACTTC.

The chain has TRBV18 and TRBJ2-5; 8 bases are a match to TRBD2. CDR1 and CDR2 from the germline V gene are KGHSH and LQKENI. V lost 5 bases, J lost 5 bases, and 7 bases stayed unmatched. CDR3 length: 14 amino acids. CDR3 sequence reads: CASSNGLAGETQYF. The CDR3 DNA reads TGTGCCAGCTCAAACGGACTAGCAGGGGAGACCCAGTACTTC.

The sample holds a few counts of this clone. This CDR3 is CASSQSPSNYGYTF. In DNA form, the CDR3 reads TGCGCCAGCAGCCAATCTCCCTCCAACTATGGCTACACCTTC. This chain connects TRBV4-1 to TRBJ1-2; no reliable D call. The ends were cut back, 2 bases at V and 2 bases at J, with 9 bases in the middle. This CDR3 has 14 amino acids. The germline V gene encodes CDR1 MGHRA and CDR2 YSYEKL.

The gene calls are TRBV29-1 and TRBJ2-3; D is unclear. This CDR3 has 12 residues. V lost 2 bases and J 4 bases, leaving 7 bases between the germline ends. The germline CDR1 and CDR2 sequences are SQVTM and ANQGSEA. The CDR3 bases are TGCAGCGTTGAATTACAATCAGATACGCAGTATTTT. Protein: CSVELQSDTQYF.

The chain joins TRBV6-5 to TRBJ2-5; possible D gene TRBD2, 5 bases. Germline CDR1 reads MNHEY; CDR2 reads SVGAGI. The CDR3 runs 13 residues. V lost 5 bases to trimming and J lost 2 bases, with 9 bases between them. CDR3 sequence reads: CASSGWTQETQYF. CDR3 DNA sequence: TGTGCCAGCAGTGGGTGGACTCAAGAGACCCAGTACTTC.

There are a few counts of this clone. The rearrangement uses TRBV27 and TRBJ2-3, with 12 bases fitting TRBD2. Trimming took 0 bases from V and 5 from J; bases not matched to a gene: 0. The CDR3 length is 15 residues. Germline V lookup: CDR1 MNHEY, CDR2 SMNVEV (reference sequence). The CDR3 region is CASSLSTSGGDTQYF. CDR3 nucleotides: TGTGCCAGCAGTTTATCGACTAGCGGGGGAGATACGCAGTATTTT.

This sequence joins TRBV27 and TRBJ2-7, with D possibly being TRBD1 (6 bases). The CDR3 spans 16 residues. Germline V CDR1 and CDR2: MNHEY, SMNVEV (reference sequence). The V gene lost 6 bases and the J gene lost 6 bases, with 24 bases spanning the gap. This chain's CDR3 is CASSHRRRWGPVEQYF. The CDR3 DNA follows: TGTGCCAGCAGCCATAGAAGGCGGTGGGGGCCGGTCGAGCAGTACTTC.

The rearrangement joins TRBV10-1 to TRBJ1-5, with 12 bases identical to TRBD1. Germline lookup yields CDR1 WNHNN and CDR2 SYGVQD (reference sequence). The CDR3 length is 16 residues. With V trimmed by 9 bases and J by 5 bases, 11 bases remained unmatched. CDR3 loop: CASDKTGTGGDQPQHF. CDR3 nucleotide sequence: TGCGCCAGTGACAAAACCGGGACAGGGGGCGATCAGCCCCAGCATTTT.

The chain carries TRBV27 and TRBJ1-4; D gene unclear. The CDR3 spans 14 residues. Germline CDR1 is MNHEY and CDR2 is SMNVEV (reference sequence). Trimming took 6 bases from V and 7 from J, leaving 15 bases between them. The CDR3 is CASSRQDGGEKLFF. DNA of the CDR3: TGTGCCAGCAGCCGTCAAGACGGAGGTGAAAAACTGTTTTTT.

The genes are TRBV4-1 and TRBJ1-5, with 7 nucleotides matching TRBD1. Unmatched junction bases numbered 8, after V lost 4 bases and J lost 5 bases. The CDR3 loop spans 15 amino acids. Germline-derived CDR1 and CDR2 are MGHRA and YSYEKL. The CDR3 DNA sequence: TGCGCCAGCAGCCGATACGACAGGGTGGATCAGCCCCAGCATTTT. This encodes CASSRYDRVDQPQHF.

This clone was found once. The rearrangement joins TRBV28 to TRBJ2-7, with D perhaps matching TRBD2 (5 bases). The V end was cut by 5 bases, the J end by 2 bases, with 13 bases between. This CDR3 has 14 amino acids. Per the germline V gene, CDR1 is MDHEN and CDR2 is SYDVKM. In nucleotides, the CDR3 is TGTGCCAGCAGTAGGAGCGGATCGACCTACGAGCAGTACTTC. Its translation is CASSRSGSTYEQYF.

This clone has more than one count but fewer than ten. The chain couples TRBV5-4 to TRBJ1-2; 7 bases line up with TRBD1. CDR1 SGHNT and CDR2 YYREEE come from the germline V gene (reference sequence). The length of the CDR3 is 13 residues. Germline trimming cut 4 bases from V and 6 bases from J; bases unmatched to any gene: 6. CDR3 protein: CASSRGTDDGYTF. The CDR3 coding sequence is TGTGCCAGCAGCCGCGGGACAGATGATGGCTACACCTTC. Combining the CDR3 with reference TRBV5-4 and TRBJ1-2 gives the whole variable domain ETGVTQSPTHLIKTRGQQVTLRCSSQSGHNTVSWYQQALGQGPQFIFQYYREEENGRGNFPPRFSGLQFPNYSSELNVNALELDDSALYLCASSRGTDDGYTFGSGTRLTVV.

This clone turned up a few times. The J gene is TRBJ2-2, the V gene TRBV28; D perhaps matches TRBD2 (6 bases). CDR1 MDHEN and CDR2 SYDVKM come from the germline V gene. The V gene lost 8 bases and the J gene lost 3 bases, with 13 bases spanning the gap. The CDR3 loop spans 14 amino acids. This chain's CDR3 is CASRLEGDTGELFF. The CDR3 DNA sequence: TGTGCCAGCCGACTAGAAGGAGACACCGGGGAGCTGTTTTTT.

The V and J genes are TRBV28 and TRBJ2-3; D perhaps matches TRBD1 (6 bases). In germline, CDR1 is MDHEN, CDR2 SYDVKM. CDR3 size: 14 residues. Trimming pared 6 bases from V and 4 bases from J, leaving 14 bases between. The CDR3 sequence: CASRKQGRADTQYF. CDR3 nucleotide sequence: TGTGCCAGCAGAAAACAGGGTAGGGCAGATACGCAGTATTTT.

The chain links TRBV7-3 to TRBJ2-1; TRBD2 matches 10 bases. CDR3 size: 15 residues. Germline CDR1 reads SGHTA; CDR2 reads FQGTGA. The V segment lost 5 bases and the J segment 7 bases; nucleotides outside the gene matches: 8. CDR3 in DNA: TGTGCCAGCAGCGCCGCGAGCGGGAGGGAAAATGAGCAGTTCTTC. Its protein is CASSAASGRENEQFF.

The V call is TRBV6-4, the J call TRBJ2-3; 10 bases line up with TRBD1. V lost 4 bases to trimming and J lost 3 bases; unmatched junction nucleotides: 4. This CDR3 contains 15 residues. The V gene's germline CDR1 is MRHNA and CDR2 SNTAGT. CDR3 DNA sequence: TGTGCCAGCAGTGCCGGGACAGGGGAAACAGATACGCAGTATTTT. This sequence encodes CASSAGTGETDTQYF.

The chain joins TRBV4-1 to TRBJ2-3; D not certain. CDR3 length equals 14 residues. Trimming removed 0 bases at V and 1 base at J, with 5 bases between. Germline loops: CDR1 MGHRA, CDR2 YSYEKL. CDR3 DNA: TGCGCCAGCAGCCAAGATTGGCGCACAGATACGCAGTATTTT. It codes for CASSQDWRTDTQYF.

This sequence joins TRBV4-1 and TRBJ2-5; 8 nucleotides align to TRBD2. The tail of the sequence fits TRBJ2-7 better, so the J call may be wrong. This CDR3 has 15 residues. Germline V gene lookup returns CDR1 MGHRA and CDR2 YSYEKL. CDR3 sequence: CASSSGPLAVYEQYF. The CDR3 nucleotides are TGCGCCAGCAGCTCCGGGCCACTAGCGGTATACGAGCAGTACTTC.

The rearrangement uses TRBV7-8 and TRBJ2-6; TRBD1 matches at 9 bases. The CDR3 extends over 17 amino acids. From germline, CDR1 is SGHVS and CDR2 FQNEAQ. V gave up 6 bases and J gave up 4 bases; unmatched junction bases: 10. CDR3 sequence (DNA): TGTGCCAGCAGACCTACCGGGACAGGGCTGGGGGCCAACGTCCTGACTTTC. It encodes CASRPTGTGLGANVLTF.

The V call is TRBV9, the J call TRBJ2-5; 8 bases align to TRBD2. There are 16 residues in the CDR3. J was trimmed by 0 bases and V by 3 bases; bases with no gene match: 7. CDR1 SGDLS and CDR2 YYNGEE come from the germline V gene. The CDR3 nucleotides read TGTGCCAGCAGCGCCGGGACTAGTCTTAACCAAGAGACCCAGTACTTC. This codes for CASSAGTSLNQETQYF.

The chain employs TRBV6-6 and TRBJ2-1; 9 bases line up with TRBD2. The CDR3 loop spans 15 amino acids. After removal of 5 bases from V and 6 bases from J, the junction contained 8 bases not matched to a gene. The germline V gene encodes CDR1 MNHNY and CDR2 SVGAGI (reference sequence). The CDR3 coding sequence is TGTGCCAGCAGTGCTCCTGGACTAGCGACCAATGAGCAGTTCTTC. Translation gives CASSAPGLATNEQFF.

The gene calls are TRBV7-7 and TRBJ2-1, with 11 bases matching TRBD2. The V gene's germline CDR1 is SSHAT and CDR2 FNYEAQ (reference sequence). V was pared by 4 bases and J by 5 bases, with 4 bases of the junction left unmatched. The CDR3 is 15 amino acids. The CDR3 loop is CASSYGTSGDNEQFF. The CDR3 coding sequence is TGTGCCAGCAGCTACGGGACTAGCGGTGACAATGAGCAGTTCTTC. The whole variable domain, remainder taken from reference TRBV7-7 and TRBJ2-1, is GAGVSQSPRYKVTKRGQDVTLRCDPISSHATLYWYQQALGQGPEFLTYFNYEAQPDKSGLPSDRFSAERPEGSISTLTIQRTEQRDSAMYRCASSYGTSGDNEQFFGPGTRLTVL.

The chain has TRBV5-4 and TRBJ2-5, with D tentatively TRBD2 (6 bases). V shed 2 bases and J shed 7 bases, with 18 bases lying between them. The CDR3 loop spans 15 amino acids. Germline lookup yields CDR1 SGHNT and CDR2 YYREEE (reference sequence). The CDR3 here is CASSFPGDDRGTQYF. CDR3 coding DNA: TGTGCCAGCAGCTTTCCGGGGGACGATAGAGGGACCCAGTACTTC.

This clone was seen a single time. This chain uses TRBV27 with TRBJ2-7; 13 nucleotides align to TRBD2. Germline V CDR1 and CDR2: MNHEY, SMNVEV (reference sequence). Losses at the gene ends were 5 bases for V and 3 bases for J; bases not matched to a gene: 1. The CDR3 totals 14 residues. CDR3 DNA: TGTGCCAGCAGTCGGACTAGCGGGAGCTACGAGCAGTACTTC. It is translated as CASSRTSGSYEQYF.

Notes on this clone: At one of its ends the junction is not consistent with the germline gene, which may arise from a read error. The chain employs TRBV28 and TRBJ1-3; TRBD1 matches 9 bases. The germline gives CDR1 MDHEN, CDR2 SYDVKM. The CDR3 length is 12 residues. CDR3 sequence reads: CASSSIRDRVVF. As DNA, the CDR3 is TGTGCCAGCAGTTCGATCCGGGACAGGGTAGTTTTT.

This clone was observed once. J is TRBJ2-5 and V is TRBV9, with D maybe TRBD2 (6 bases). V lost 0 bases to trimming and J lost 4 bases, with 7 bases between them. Germline-derived CDR1 and CDR2 are SGDLS and YYNGEE. This CDR3 is 13 amino acids long. CDR3: CASSVGDLETQYF. For the CDR3, the DNA is TGTGCCAGCAGCGTAGGGGACTTAGAGACCCAGTACTTC.

This clone was detected only once. J is TRBJ2-6 and V is TRBV28; D is perhaps TRBD1 (6 bases). The V gene lost 6 bases and the J gene lost 0 bases, with 15 bases spanning the gap. Germline values: CDR1 MDHEN, CDR2 SYDVKM. The CDR3 length is 17 residues. The CDR3 DNA follows: TGTGCCAGCAGAGCGACAGGAGTTCCCTCTGGGGCCAACGTCCTGACTTTC. Translating it yields CASRATGVPSGANVLTF.